The 32 T cell receptor beta chains below come from one sample, sequenced in a study of blood T cell repertoires in COVID-19. Assay used: immunoSEQ multiplex PCR; TCRdb lists only in-frame clones, some missing. The sample shows roughly 170,000 clones, about 86% of them seen only once. Material for sequencing was peripheral blood. The receptor set was obtained from a woman under 30 who had recovered from COVID-19.

The V gene is TRBV6-5, the J gene TRBJ2-3, with 7 bases that match TRBD2. CDR3 length: 14 amino acids. The germline CDR1 and CDR2 sequences are MNHEY and SVGAGI. Trimming removed 5 bases from V and 3 bases from J; junction bases left unmatched: 5. The chain's CDR3 is CASSRDYVTDTQYF. Here the CDR3 DNA reads TGTGCCAGCAGTAGGGACTATGTTACAGATACGCAGTATTTT.

This sequence joins TRBV9 and TRBJ1-2, with D possibly matching TRBD1 (6 bases). Per the germline V gene, CDR1 is SGDLS and CDR2 is YYNGEE. V lost 0 bases, J lost 4 bases, and 16 bases lay in between. There are 16 residues in the CDR3. The CDR3 loop is CASSVVGVRGFYGYTF. The CDR3 DNA sequence: TGTGCCAGCAGCGTAGTTGGAGTCAGGGGATTCTATGGCTACACCTTC.

The chain has TRBV6-4 and TRBJ1-2, with 7 bases fitting TRBD1. Germline CDR1 reads MRHNA; CDR2 reads SNTAGT. V gave up 0 bases and J gave up 3 bases; unmatched junction bases: 7. The CDR3 is made up of 16 amino acids. The CDR3 is CASSDSARDSYYGYTF. In DNA, the CDR3 is TGTGCCAGCAGTGACTCAGCCCGGGACAGCTACTATGGCTACACCTTC.

The chain links TRBV7-8 to TRBJ2-7; no firm D call. The CDR3 loop spans 15 amino acids. Germline loops: CDR1 SGHVS, CDR2 FQNEAQ. Trimming removed 4 bases from V and 1 base from J, with 14 bases in between. For the CDR3, the DNA is TGTGCCAGCAGCTCACTCAGGTTATCATCCTACGAGCAGTACGTC. This codes for CASSSLRLSSYEQYV.

V is TRBV6-4 and J is TRBJ1-1, with 7 bases lining up with TRBD1. The CDR3 loop spans 15 amino acids. Germline-derived CDR1 and CDR2 are MRHNA and SNTAGT. The V gene end was trimmed by 4 bases and the J gene end by 3 bases; junction bases not matched to a gene: 8. The CDR3 spells CASSVGAGGDTEAFF. CDR3 coding DNA: TGTGCCAGCAGTGTGGGGGCAGGGGGTGACACTGAAGCTTTCTTT.

The gene calls are TRBV11-2 and TRBJ2-1, with 14 bases fitting TRBD2. CDR1 is SGHAT, CDR2 FQNNGV, per germline. V lost 6 bases and J lost 4; bases outside the gene matches: 11. CDR3 size: 18 residues. The CDR3 region has the DNA TGTGCCAGCAGGCTCCGACTAGCGGGGGGGGCCCAATACAATGAGCAGTTCTTC. This encodes CASRLRLAGGAQYNEQFF. The whole variable domain, filled in from reference TRBV11-2 and TRBJ2-1, reads EAGVAQSPRYKIIEKRQSVAFWCNPISGHATLYWYQQILGQGPKLLIQFQNNGVVDDSQLPKDRFSAERLKGVDSTLKIQPAKLEDSAVYLCASRLRLAGGAQYNEQFFGPGTRLTVL.

J is TRBJ1-4 and V is TRBV18; a weak D match, TRBD1 (6 bases). CDR3 length equals 13 residues. Looked up from germline, CDR1 is KGHSH and CDR2 is LQKENI. Trimming cost V 6 bases and J 4 bases, with 9 bases left between them. As DNA, the CDR3 is TGTGCCAGCTCCGGGACACTTAATGAAAAACTGTTTTTT. Amino acids: CASSGTLNEKLFF. The whole variable domain, remainder taken from reference TRBV18 and TRBJ1-4, is NAGVMQNPRHLVRRRGQEARLRCSPMKGHSHVYWYRQLPEEGLKFMVYLQKENIIDESGMPKERFSAEFPKEGPSILRIQQVVRGDSAAYFCASSGTLNEKLFFGSGTQLSVL.

DNA for the CDR3: TGTGCCAGCAGTGCGACAGGGGGGACCACTGAAGCTTTCTTT. Translated, it gives CASSATGGTTEAFF. The rearrangement joins TRBV2 to TRBJ1-1, with 9 positions matching TRBD1. There are 14 residues in the CDR3. Germline V gene data show CDR1 as SNHLY and CDR2 as FYNNEI. Trimming at V came to 4 bases and at J to 4 bases, leaving 4 bases not matched to a gene.

This clone was recorded once. The chain is built from TRBV29-1 and TRBJ2-1; 8 bases line up with TRBD1. Germline assignment: CDR1 SQVTM and CDR2 ANQGSEA. The CDR3 loop spans 13 amino acids. Trimming took 5 bases from V and 1 from J; bases not matched to a gene: 1. This CDR3 reads CSVWTGSYNEQFF. The CDR3 DNA reads TGCAGCGTTTGGACAGGGTCCTACAATGAGCAGTTCTTC.

This clone has more than one count but fewer than ten. V gene TRBV12-3 or TRBV12-4 combines with J gene TRBJ1-5; D may be TRBD1 (5 bases). Trimming stripped 3 bases from V and 5 bases from J, with 8 bases between. CDR3 length: 13 amino acids. Written as DNA, the CDR3 is TGTGCCAGCAGTTTTGGGGGGGATCAGCCCCAGCATTTT. Translating it yields CASSFGGDQPQHF.

This chain links TRBV24-1 with TRBJ2-1, with TRBD1 matching 7 bases. CDR1 is KGHDR, CDR2 SFDVKD, per germline. The CDR3 covers 13 residues. V gave up 7 bases and J gave up 2 bases; unmatched junction bases: 1. The CDR3 bases are TGTGCCACCAGGGGGACAGCCTACAATGAGCAGTTCTTC. Protein: CATRGTAYNEQFF.

In its sample, this clone was seen once. The V and J genes are TRBV7-3 and TRBJ2-1; tentative D call: TRBD2 (5 bases). The germline CDR1 and CDR2 sequences are SGHTA and FQGTGA. The V end lost 3 bases, the J end lost 7 bases, and 13 bases lay between the germline ends. The CDR3 consists of 14 residues. This CDR3 reads CASSFSLSGNEQFF. CDR3 DNA sequence: TGTGCCAGCAGCTTTTCTCTATCGGGGAATGAGCAGTTCTTC.

This clone was counted many times. This rearrangement joins TRBV13 to TRBJ1-2; a weak D match, TRBD1 (5 bases). This CDR3 has 13 residues. The V end lost 6 bases, the J end lost 2 bases, and 10 bases lay between the germline ends. CDR1 and CDR2 from the germline V gene are PRHDT and FYEKMQ (reference sequence). The CDR3 sequence is CASRVGGNYGYTF. CDR3 nucleotides: TGTGCCAGCAGAGTCGGGGGGAACTATGGCTACACCTTC.

A single count supports this clone. The rearrangement joins TRBV19 to TRBJ1-1, with 8 bases fitting TRBD1. The CDR3 is 14 residues long. V trimming: 7 bases; J trimming: 5 bases; junction bases outside the gene matches: 9. Germline V lookup: CDR1 LNHDA, CDR2 SQIVND (reference sequence). CDR3 DNA: TGTGCCAGTATTGGGCAGGGGGCAGGGACTGAAGCTTTCTTT. Protein: CASIGQGAGTEAFF.

This rearrangement joins TRBV10-3 to TRBJ2-5; 7 bases line up with TRBD1. CDR1 and CDR2 from the germline V gene are ENHRY and SYGVKD. This CDR3 is built from 13 residues. V lost 3 bases and J lost 5; bases outside the gene matches: 3. The DNA for the CDR3 is TGTGCCATCAGTGAATGGGGACAGGAGACCCAGTACTTC. Translating it yields CAISEWGQETQYF.

This chain connects TRBV6-5 to TRBJ1-6, with D tentatively TRBD1 (5 bases). Germline-derived CDR1 and CDR2 are MNHEY and SVGAGI. The ends were cut back, 2 bases at V and 4 bases at J, with 6 bases in the middle. The CDR3 runs 14 residues. The CDR3 DNA reads TGTGCCAGCAGTTACGGGACTTATAATTCACCCCTCCACTTT. It is translated as CASSYGTYNSPLHF.

This chain connects TRBV15 to TRBJ2-2; possible D gene TRBD2, 5 bases. The ends were cut back, 0 bases at V and 4 bases at J, with 18 bases in the middle. Germline lookup yields CDR1 LNHNV and CDR2 YYDKDF (reference sequence). CDR3 size: 18 residues. This CDR3 is CATSRDPGVEWGTGELFF. CDR3 DNA: TGTGCCACCAGCAGAGATCCCGGGGTCGAGTGGGGCACCGGGGAGCTGTTTTTT.

The rearrangement joins TRBV29-1 to TRBJ2-1; 8 positions agree with TRBD2. The CDR3 loop spans 12 amino acids. The trim removed 3 bases at V and 8 bases at J, leaving 3 bases unmatched. Germline-derived CDR1 and CDR2 are SQVTM and ANQGSEA. This CDR3 is CSVDGRAYEQFF. In nucleotides, the CDR3 is TGCAGCGTTGACGGGAGGGCCTATGAGCAGTTCTTC.

The rearrangement joins TRBV27 to TRBJ1-3, with a possible D match to TRBD1 (5 bases). The V and J ends lost 6 bases and 0 bases respectively, with 9 bases between them. Germline V CDR1 and CDR2: MNHEY, SMNVEV (reference sequence). This CDR3 spans 14 amino acids. DNA of the CDR3: TGTGCCAGCAGGGGGGGATTCTCTGGAAACACCATATATTTT. It is translated as CASRGGFSGNTIYF.

The chain recombines TRBV24-1 with TRBJ2-5, with D perhaps TRBD1 (5 bases). V was cut by 4 bases and J by 2 bases, with 10 bases left in between. CDR1 is KGHDR, CDR2 SFDVKD, per germline. The CDR3 extends over 14 amino acids. CDR3 DNA sequence: TGTGCCACCAGTGAAGACAGTACTCAAGAGACCCAGTACTTC. It codes for CATSEDSTQETQYF.

CDR3 nucleotide sequence: TGTGCCAGCAGCGTAGATTATTTGAATCAGCCCCAGCATTTT. This encodes CASSVDYLNQPQHF. This chain links TRBV9 with TRBJ1-5, with unresolved D. Germline CDR1 is SGDLS and CDR2 is YYNGEE. The CDR3 extends over 14 amino acids. V lost 0 bases to trimming and J lost 4 bases, with 8 bases between them.

The chain has TRBV4-3 and TRBJ1-6; 7 nucleotides line up with TRBD1. V shed 0 bases, J shed 7 bases, and the junction held 12 bases outside the gene matches. Germline V gene sequence: CDR1 LGHNA, CDR2 YSLEER. The CDR3 consists of 18 residues. CDR3 amino acids: CASSQDPHGTVLNSPLHF. The CDR3 nucleotides read TGCGCCAGCAGCCAAGATCCGCACGGGACAGTATTAAATTCACCCCTCCACTTT.

V is TRBV27 and J is TRBJ1-3, with D perhaps matching TRBD1 (5 bases). The CDR3 contains 17 residues. Trimming shortened V by 1 base and J by 0 bases, and 13 bases separated the two germline ends. Germline V gene data show CDR1 as MNHEY and CDR2 as SMNVEV (reference sequence). The CDR3: CASSLWGGPRSGNTIYF. In DNA, the CDR3 is TGTGCCAGCAGTTTATGGGGGGGTCCCCGCTCTGGAAACACCATATATTTT.

The chain is built from TRBV12-3 or TRBV12-4 and TRBJ1-1; no reliable D call. Between the trimmed V and J ends, which lost 7 bases and 3 bases, there was a span of 12 bases. This CDR3 is built from 13 residues. For the CDR3, the DNA is TGTGCCAGCACTCCCCGGAGGGACACTGAAGCTTTCTTT. Amino acids: CASTPRRDTEAFF.

CDR3 loop: CAIRPGTGVLAFYGYTF. CDR3 DNA sequence: TGTGCCATCAGACCCGGGACAGGGGTTCTCGCCTTCTATGGCTACACCTTC. The rearrangement links TRBV10-3 to TRBJ1-2, with TRBD1 identical over 10 bases. The junction had 14 bases not matched to a gene; V was cut back by 6 bases and J by 4 bases. Germline V gives CDR1 ENHRY, CDR2 SYGVKD. The CDR3 is 17 residues long.

The V call is TRBV24-1, the J call TRBJ1-1, with TRBD1 matching 7 bases. With V trimmed by 3 bases and J by 7 bases, 4 bases remained unmatched. This CDR3 is built from 13 residues. Germline CDR1 reads KGHDR; CDR2 reads SFDVKD. The CDR3 region is CATSDRTGHEAFF. The CDR3, as DNA: TGTGCCACCAGTGATCGGACAGGTCATGAAGCTTTCTTT.

The rearrangement joins TRBV5-4 to TRBJ1-4, with 9 bases fitting TRBD1. The CDR3 extends over 15 amino acids. Per germline, CDR1 SGHNT and CDR2 YYREEE (reference sequence). V lost 2 bases and J lost 8; bases outside the gene matches: 7. The CDR3 bases are TGTGCCAGCAGCTTTCGACAGGGGGGCCGGGAAAAACTGTTTTTT. Its translation: CASSFRQGGREKLFF.

The chain uses TRBV7-8 and TRBJ2-3; a possible D gene is TRBD1 (5 bases). The CDR3 length is 17 residues. Trimming pared 1 base from V and 0 bases from J, leaving 14 bases between. Per germline, CDR1 SGHVS and CDR2 FQNEAQ. The CDR3 here is CASSLERSGPSTDTQYF. The CDR3 DNA follows: TGTGCCAGCAGCTTAGAAAGGTCAGGGCCTAGCACAGATACGCAGTATTTT.

CDR3 sequence (DNA): TGCAGTGCTAGTTTCCGGCAAGAGACCCAGTACTTC. As protein: CSASFRQETQYF. V and J are TRBV20-1 and TRBJ2-5; D unresolved. The CDR3 totals 12 residues. Between the trimmed V and J ends, which lost 3 bases and 2 bases, there was a span of 7 bases. Germline V gene lookup returns CDR1 DFQATT and CDR2 SNEGSKA (reference sequence).

J is TRBJ2-7 and V is TRBV5-5; D possibly corresponds to TRBD2 (7 bases). From germline, CDR1 is SGHKS and CDR2 YYEKEE (reference sequence). The CDR3 loop spans 15 amino acids. V was cut by 0 bases and J by 4 bases, with 14 bases left in between. CDR3 nucleotide sequence: TGTGCCAGCAGCTTGGAAGGGGGGGACCCTTACGAGCAGTACGTC. The encoded protein is CASSLEGGDPYEQYV.

This clone was seen once. The V call is TRBV2, the J call TRBJ2-1, with 10 bases matching TRBD1. Trimming removed 10 bases from V and 3 bases from J; junction bases left unmatched: 9. Germline V gives CDR1 SNHLY, CDR2 FYNNEI. This CDR3 contains 15 residues. The CDR3: CATKGGQGNYNEQFF. As DNA, the CDR3 is TGTGCCACGAAGGGGGGACAGGGGAACTACAATGAGCAGTTCTTC.

V gene TRBV4-3 combines with J gene TRBJ2-7; 9 bases agree with TRBD2. The CDR3 runs 16 residues. Trimming at V came to 0 bases and at J to 4 bases, leaving 7 bases not matched to a gene. Germline V gene lookup returns CDR1 LGHNA and CDR2 YSLEER. This CDR3 reads CASSQDLSGGRYEQYF. As DNA, the CDR3 is TGCGCCAGCAGCCAAGACTTGAGCGGGGGGCGATACGAGCAGTACTTC.